This TCR beta chain stems from a study of tumor-infiltrating lymphocytes in localized non-small cell lung cancer. Points from the study as a whole: Higher tumor T cell infiltration than in uninvolved lung was supported by TCRbeta sequencing.

Profiled with immunoSEQ multiplex PCR; TCRdb holds only in-frame clones, not every one. The table lists about 23,000 clones, roughly 70% of them singletons, with about 15% in the top ten. Of note for this clone: Its specificity is not known.

There are 11 residues in the CDR3. Trimming at V came to 8 bases and at J to 3 bases, leaving 1 base not matched to a gene. Looked up from germline, CDR1 is SEHNR and CDR2 is FQNEAQ (reference sequence). The specimen was lung tumor tissue. This clonotype was sampled from a human donor with non-small cell lung cancer. The V call is TRBV7-9, the J call TRBJ2-7, with 7 bases lining up with TRBD2. CDR3 sequence (DNA): TGTGCCAGCGGGGGGGACTACGAGCAGTACTTC. Translation: CASGGDYEQYF.